This T cell receptor (beta chain) originates from a study of Ad26.COV2.S vaccination and SARS-CoV-2 variants. Study as a whole: Doses of Ad26.COV2.S were injected into muscle once or twice, 56 days apart. Whole-study findings and limits: Recipients of either vaccine or placebo displayed similar breadth of non-spike TCRs.

As to this clone: Its specificity is unknown.

TCRdb keeps only in-frame clones here, not all; method: immunoSEQ multiplex PCR. The sample shows more than 300,000 clones, roughly 90% of them seen only once. V shed 5 bases, J shed 10 bases, and the junction held 7 bases outside the gene matches. Germline V gene data show CDR1 as SGHTA and CDR2 as FQGNSA. The CDR3 covers 15 residues. Indicated treatment: some 20 received Ad26.COV2.S at low or high dose, single or two shots; roughly 5 received placebo; per-sample allocation not given. Sampling happened 63 days after the first vaccine or placebo injection. The source of this sequence is a person between 18 and 60 years old who received the Ad26.COV2.S COVID-19 vaccine or a placebo. This chain connects TRBV7-2 to TRBJ2-1; 14 nucleotides align to TRBD2. The sequences come from peripheral blood, collected in a trial of Ad26.COV2.S vaccine versus placebo. CDR3 sequence (DNA): TGTGCCAGCAGCAGGGGGACTAGCGGGAGTGGAGAGCAGTTCTTC. Encoded protein: CASSRGTSGSGEQFF.